This note documents a single T cell receptor beta chain sequence. This clonotype was counted many times. Its antigen is unknown. Nothing much larger sits one base from this clone, and base qualities are not available. The library relied on 5' RACE. Sequencing used a NextSeq 500. The TCR library protocol attached a unique molecular identifier to each TCR cDNA molecule to allow correction of PCR and sequencing errors. In the authors' own workflow: Decombinator tools were used for TCR identification, UMI-based error correction and CDR3 extraction. TCRs above a frequency of 2 per 1,000, corresponding to the top 1% of the tumor frequency distribution, were defined as expanded. Renyi diversity was calculated using the R vegan package after each repertoire was subsampled 100 times to 5,000 TCRs. CDR3 similarity networks were built from amino acid triplet string-kernel similarity, with CDR3s being connected when pairwise similarity was above 0.82. The raw public data were reprocessed by TCRdb itself: fastp quality trimming at Q25, MiXCR clonotype calling, in-frame beta chains only. All rows with the same CDR3 protein become a single entry with the most common DNA and genes. The V and J calls and clone size come from TCRdb's table, not from the authors' own analysis. This sample lists 30,000 to 40,000 distinct CDR3 sequences; roughly 7.8% were detected once. 9.4% of the sample is held by the ten biggest clonotypes.

The sample's time point label is to be understood as: blood at routine non-recurrence follow-up after resection. For TCR sequencing, whole RNA was extracted from tumor and nontumor lung tissue, or from cryopreserved PBMC samples, and no cell sorting was done. A patient was chosen for TCR sequencing only when enough RNA was available from at least two tumor regions. The CDR1 and CDR2 encoded by the germline V gene are SGHDT and YYEEEE. There are 13 amino acids in the CDR3, from cysteine to phenylalanine inclusive. The CDR3 DNA has 39 bases and is translated from base 1. Trimming takes 2 bases from V and 6 bases from J, and the germline ends sit 10 bases apart. These data come from a study of spatial heterogeneity in lung cancer (dated by TCRdb to between 2018 and 2020). General notes on the study: Samples were obtained from approximately 70 patients with early-stage, untreated non-small cell lung cancer from the lung TRACERx cohort. Beta-chain transcripts were consistently detected in greater numbers than alpha-chain transcripts, which likely reflects a higher abundance of beta-chain transcripts. Both alpha and beta chains were TCR-sequenced in hundreds of tumor regions, 64 matched nontumor lung samples and some 56 PBMC samples obtained at surgery. The study quantitatively compared TCR alpha and beta repertoires across multiple tumor regions, matched nontumor lung and blood in non-small cell lung cancer. TCR repertoire features were related to nonsynonymous mutation counts determined by whole-exome sequencing of tumor tissue. Follow-up PBMC samples were sequenced whenever available, with the median time to follow-up being 2 to 3 years after resection. In the raw uncorrected reads, each unique combination of TCR and UMI appeared more than ten times on average. Beyond this particular receptor, the publication reports: Only 15 or so patients were included in comparisons of baseline and follow-up blood repertoires. Ubiquitous expanded tumor TCRs were found in blood more often at tumor resection than at routine follow-up. Confirming at a functional level the hypothesis that regional TCRs recognize regional mutations was considered to require additional single-cell paired TCR alpha and beta sequencing.

Specimen: PBMCs, collected at follow-up. The V gene is TRBV5-6 and the J gene is TRBJ2-3; a weak D assignment points to TRBD2 (7 bases agree). The source of this sequence is a male donor with early-stage non-small cell lung cancer. The encoded CDR3 is CASSLTGGDTQYF. The sequence in DNA is TGTGCCAGCAGCTTAACGGGGGGCGATACGCAGTATTTT.